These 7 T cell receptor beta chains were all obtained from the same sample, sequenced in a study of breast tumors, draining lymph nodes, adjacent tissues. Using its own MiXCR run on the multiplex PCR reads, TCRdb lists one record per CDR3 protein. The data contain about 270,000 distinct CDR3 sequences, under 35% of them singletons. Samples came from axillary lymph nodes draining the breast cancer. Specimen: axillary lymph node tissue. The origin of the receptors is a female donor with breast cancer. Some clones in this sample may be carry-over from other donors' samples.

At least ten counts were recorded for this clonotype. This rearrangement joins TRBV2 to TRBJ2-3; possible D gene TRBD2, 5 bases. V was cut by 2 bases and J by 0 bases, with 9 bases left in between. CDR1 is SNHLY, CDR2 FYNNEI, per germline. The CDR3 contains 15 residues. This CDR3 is CASSERTGSTDTQYF. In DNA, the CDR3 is TGTGCCAGCAGTGAACGGACGGGGAGCACAGATACGCAGTATTTT. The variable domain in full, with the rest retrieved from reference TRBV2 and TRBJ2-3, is EPEVTQTPSHQVTQMGQEVILRCVPISNHLYFYWYRQILGQKVEFLVSFYNNEISEKSEIFDDQFSVERPDGSNFTLKIRSTKLEDSAMYFCASSERTGSTDTQYFGPGTRLTVL.

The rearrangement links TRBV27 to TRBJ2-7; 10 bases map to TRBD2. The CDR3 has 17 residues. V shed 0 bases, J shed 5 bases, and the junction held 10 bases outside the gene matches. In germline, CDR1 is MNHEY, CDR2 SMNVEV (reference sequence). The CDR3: CASSLSSASGSLNEQYF. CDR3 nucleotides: TGTGCCAGCAGTTTATCTTCGGCTAGCGGGAGTCTGAACGAGCAGTACTTC.

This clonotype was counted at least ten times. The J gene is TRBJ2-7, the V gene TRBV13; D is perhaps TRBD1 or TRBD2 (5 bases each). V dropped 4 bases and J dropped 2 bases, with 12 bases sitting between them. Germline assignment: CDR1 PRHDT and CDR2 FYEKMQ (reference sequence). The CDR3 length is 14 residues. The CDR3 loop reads CASSSEGRPYEQYF. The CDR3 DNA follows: TGTGCCAGCAGCTCAGAGGGGCGTCCCTACGAGCAGTACTTC.

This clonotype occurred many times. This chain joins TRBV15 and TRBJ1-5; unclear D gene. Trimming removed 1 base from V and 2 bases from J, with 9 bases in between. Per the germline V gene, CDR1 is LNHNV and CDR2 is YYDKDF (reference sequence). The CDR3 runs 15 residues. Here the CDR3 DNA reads TGTGCCACCAGCAGAGGGCGTGTCGGCAATCAGCCCCAGCATTTT. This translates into CATSRGRVGNQPQHF.

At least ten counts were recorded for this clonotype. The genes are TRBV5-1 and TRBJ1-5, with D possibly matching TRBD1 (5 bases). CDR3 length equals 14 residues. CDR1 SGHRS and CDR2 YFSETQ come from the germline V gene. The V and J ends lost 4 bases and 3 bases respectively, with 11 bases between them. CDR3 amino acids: CASSTGTPNQPQHF. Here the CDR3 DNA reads TGCGCCAGCAGCACCGGGACCCCCAATCAGCCCCAGCATTTT. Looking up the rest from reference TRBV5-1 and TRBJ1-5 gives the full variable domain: KAGVTQTPRYLIKTRGQQVTLSCSPISGHRSVSWYQQTPGQGLQFLFEYFSETQRNKGNFPGRFSGRQFSNSRSEMNVSTLELGDSALYLCASSTGTPNQPQHFGDGTRLSIL.

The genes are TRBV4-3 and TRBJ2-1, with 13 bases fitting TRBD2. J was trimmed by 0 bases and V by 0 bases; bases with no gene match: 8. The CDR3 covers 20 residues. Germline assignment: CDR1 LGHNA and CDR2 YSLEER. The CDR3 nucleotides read TGCGCCAGCAGCCAAGAATGGGGACTAGCGGGATGGAGCTCCTACAATGAGCAGTTCTTC. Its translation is CASSQEWGLAGWSSYNEQFF.

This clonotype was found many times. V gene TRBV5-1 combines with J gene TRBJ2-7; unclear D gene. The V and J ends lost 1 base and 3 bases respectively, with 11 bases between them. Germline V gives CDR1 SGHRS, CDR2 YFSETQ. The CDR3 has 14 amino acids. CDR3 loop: CASSLTDFVYEQYF. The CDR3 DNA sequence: TGCGCCAGCAGCTTGACAGATTTCGTCTACGAGCAGTACTTC.